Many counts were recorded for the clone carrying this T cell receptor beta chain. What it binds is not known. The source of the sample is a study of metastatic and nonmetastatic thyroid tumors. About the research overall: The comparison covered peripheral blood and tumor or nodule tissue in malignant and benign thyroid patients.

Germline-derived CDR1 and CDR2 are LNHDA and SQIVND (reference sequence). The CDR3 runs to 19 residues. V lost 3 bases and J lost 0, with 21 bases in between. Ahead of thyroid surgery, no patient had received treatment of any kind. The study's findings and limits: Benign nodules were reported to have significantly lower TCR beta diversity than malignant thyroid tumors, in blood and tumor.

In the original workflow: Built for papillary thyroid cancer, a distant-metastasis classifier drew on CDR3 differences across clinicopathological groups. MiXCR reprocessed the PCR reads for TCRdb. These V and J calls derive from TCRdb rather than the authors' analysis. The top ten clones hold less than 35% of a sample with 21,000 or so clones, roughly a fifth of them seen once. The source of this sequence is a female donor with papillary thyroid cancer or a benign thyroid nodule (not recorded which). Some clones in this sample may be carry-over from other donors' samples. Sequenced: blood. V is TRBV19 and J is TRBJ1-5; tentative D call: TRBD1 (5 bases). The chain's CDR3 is CASSISYRQSAFSNQPQHF. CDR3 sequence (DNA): TGTGCCAGTAGTATTTCTTATCGACAGTCCGCTTTTAGCAATCAGCCCCAGCATTTT.